These 20 T cell receptor beta chains originate from one sample sequenced in a study of T cell responses to AZD1222 COVID-19 vaccine. Only in-frame clones appear in the TCRdb table, and some are missing; sequencing was by immunoSEQ multiplex PCR. The sample consists of about 150,000 clones, about nine tenths of them appearing once. Sequenced here: peripheral blood, sampled after recovery from COVID-19. The receptors shown here come from an adult who had recovered from COVID-19.

V usage is TRBV18 and J usage is TRBJ1-4, with 8 bases fitting TRBD1. The CDR3 loop spans 18 amino acids. The ends lost 6 bases at V and 0 bases at J; junction bases unmatched: 12. Germline V CDR1 and CDR2: KGHSH, LQKENI. CDR3: CASSADRGSRTTNEKLFF. In DNA form, the CDR3 reads TGTGCCAGCTCCGCCGACAGGGGCAGCAGAACAACTAATGAAAAACTGTTTTTT.

This sequence joins TRBV2 and TRBJ1-2; no definite D call. This CDR3 is built from 14 residues. V was clipped by 3 bases and J by 0 bases, with 8 bases between them. The V gene's germline CDR1 is SNHLY and CDR2 FYNNEI. CDR3 sequence: CASSEDGPNYGYTF. The CDR3 DNA reads TGTGCCAGCAGTGAGGACGGCCCTAACTATGGCTACACCTTC.

The chain carries TRBV9 and TRBJ1-2, with TRBD1 as a possible D gene (5 bases). The CDR3 spans 14 residues. The V gene's germline CDR1 is SGDLS and CDR2 YYNGEE. The V and J ends lost 5 bases and 4 bases respectively, with 15 bases between them. The CDR3 loop reads CASSPTESLYGYTF. The CDR3 nucleotides read TGTGCCAGCAGTCCGACAGAAAGCCTCTATGGCTACACCTTC.

This clone was recorded a few times. The chain links TRBV5-5 to TRBJ2-2; 9 bases match TRBD1. Per germline, CDR1 SGHKS and CDR2 YYEKEE (reference sequence). This CDR3 region has 14 residues. J gave up 6 bases and V 4 bases, and 4 bases lay outside the gene matches. The CDR3 region has the DNA TGTGCCAGCAGCCGGACAGGGGATGCCGGGGAGCTGTTTTTT. Protein sequence: CASSRTGDAGELFF. Filled out from reference TRBV5-5 and TRBJ2-2, the complete variable domain reads DAGVTQSPTHLIKTRGQQVTLRCSPISGHKSVSWYQQVLGQGPQFIFQYYEKEERGRGNFPDRFSARQFPNYSSELNVNALLLGDSALYLCASSRTGDAGELFFGEGSRLTVL.

The rearrangement joins TRBV19 to TRBJ1-2; D might be TRBD1 (6 bases). CDR1 LNHDA and CDR2 SQIVND come from the germline V gene (reference sequence). V shed 5 bases and J shed 4 bases, with 17 bases lying between them. This CDR3 is built from 15 residues. In nucleotides, the CDR3 is TGTGCCAGTAGTCTTCGGGGACAATGGTTCTATGGCTACACCTTC. Protein product: CASSLRGQWFYGYTF.

The V gene is TRBV6-1, the J gene TRBJ1-3; possibly TRBD1 for D (5 bases). This CDR3 spans 15 amino acids. Germline values: CDR1 MNHNS, CDR2 SASEGT. Trimming removed 2 bases from V and 1 base from J, with 9 bases in between. The CDR3 loop is CASSERGPSGNTIYF. Here the CDR3 DNA reads TGTGCCAGCAGTGAACGGGGCCCGTCTGGAAACACCATATATTTT.

The genes are TRBV2 and TRBJ2-2, with D unresolved. Germline V gives CDR1 SNHLY, CDR2 FYNNEI. This CDR3 has 16 residues. The germline V and J ends were trimmed by 2 bases and 0 bases, with 10 bases remaining between them. The CDR3 is CASSEWRPANTGELFF. The DNA of the CDR3 is TGTGCCAGCAGTGAATGGCGCCCTGCGAACACCGGGGAGCTGTTTTTT.

The rearrangement joins TRBV25-1 to TRBJ1-6; tentative D call: TRBD1 (6 bases). The CDR3 loop spans 17 amino acids. In germline, CDR1 is MGHDK, CDR2 SYGVNS. Between the trimmed V and J ends, which lost 6 bases and 5 bases, there was a span of 20 bases. The CDR3 DNA sequence: TGTGCCAGCAGGAACTCTGGGGGGGGGCGTCATAATTCACCCCTCCACTTT. It codes for CASRNSGGGRHNSPLHF.

The J gene is TRBJ1-1, the V gene TRBV18, with 8 positions matching TRBD1. CDR1 KGHSH and CDR2 LQKENI come from the germline V gene. V dropped 6 bases and J dropped 3; count of bases not matched to a gene: 6. The CDR3 consists of 14 residues. The CDR3 DNA reads TGTGCCAGCTCTCAAGGACAGGGTTACACTGAAGCTTTCTTT. It codes for CASSQGQGYTEAFF.

The chain carries TRBV15 and TRBJ1-1; 9 bases line up with TRBD1. This CDR3 comprises 14 residues. V lost 8 bases to trimming and J lost 5 bases; unmatched junction nucleotides: 9. Germline lookup yields CDR1 LNHNV and CDR2 YYDKDF (reference sequence). CDR3 region: CATLGQGYSTEAFF. CDR3 nucleotide sequence: TGTGCCACCTTGGGACAGGGATATAGTACTGAAGCTTTCTTT.

CDR3: CASSGPGLAGGPPYNEQFF. CDR3 coding DNA: TGTGCCAGCAGCGGGCCGGGACTAGCGGGAGGTCCACCCTACAATGAGCAGTTCTTC. The V gene is TRBV7-8, the J gene TRBJ2-1; 15 nucleotides align to TRBD2. The CDR3 runs 19 residues. V gave up 5 bases and J gave up 2 bases; unmatched junction bases: 10. In germline, CDR1 is SGHVS, CDR2 FQNEAQ.

This chain joins TRBV6-5 and TRBJ2-7; maybe TRBD1 (5 bases). There are 14 residues in the CDR3. CDR1 is MNHEY, CDR2 SVGAGI, per germline. Trimming took 5 bases from V and 0 from J, leaving 11 bases between them. CDR3 coding DNA: TGTGCCAGCAGTCACCCGGACATCTCCTACGAGCAGTACTTC. It codes for CASSHPDISYEQYF.

About this clone: Other DNA variants within this sample encode the same CDR3. The V and J genes are TRBV28 and TRBJ1-5; D is undetermined. V lost 1 base to trimming and J lost 4 bases, with 8 bases between them. The V gene's germline CDR1 is MDHEN and CDR2 SYDVKM. The CDR3 is 14 amino acids. The CDR3 protein is CASSLSGSNQPQHF. The CDR3, as DNA: TGTGCCAGCAGTTTATCGGGTAGTAATCAGCCCCAGCATTTT.

The J gene is TRBJ2-5, the V gene TRBV7-9; TRBD1 matches 7 bases. The CDR3 length is 15 residues. Trimming cost V 5 bases and J 3 bases; bases outside gene matches: 9. CDR1 and CDR2 (germline): SEHNR, FQNEAQ (reference sequence). As DNA, the CDR3 is TGTGCCAGCAGCCGGGCCAGGACAGGAGAAGAGACCCAGTACTTC. Translation gives CASSRARTGEETQYF. Using reference TRBV7-9 and TRBJ2-5 for the parts outside the CDR3, the full variable domain is DTGVSQNPRHKITKRGQNVTFRCDPISEHNRLYWYRQTLGQGPEFLTYFQNEAQLEKSRLLSDRFSAERPKGSFSTLEIQRTEQGDSAMYLCASSRARTGEETQYFGPGTRLLVL.

This chain links TRBV6-5 with TRBJ1-1; D gene uncertain. Germline V gene lookup returns CDR1 MNHEY and CDR2 SVGAGI. This CDR3 is built from 15 residues. Trimming stripped 4 bases from V and 5 bases from J, with 17 bases between. CDR3 sequence (DNA): TGTGCCAGCAGTTCCCCTTTCCAGGCTATGACTGAAGCTTTCTTT. This sequence encodes CASSSPFQAMTEAFF.

The chain links TRBV19 to TRBJ1-2, with TRBD1 matching over 7 bases. Germline V gene sequence: CDR1 LNHDA, CDR2 SQIVND (reference sequence). The junction had 2 bases not matched to a gene; V was cut back by 3 bases and J by 4 bases. The CDR3 is 13 residues long. The DNA for the CDR3 is TGTGCCAGTAGTATTGACAGGGTCTATGGCTACACCTTC. Encoded protein: CASSIDRVYGYTF.

This chain joins TRBV5-1 and TRBJ1-6; D uncertain. V was shortened by 0 bases and J by 6 bases, with 7 bases between the two germline ends. The CDR3 loop spans 14 amino acids. Germline assignment: CDR1 SGHRS and CDR2 YFSETQ. The CDR3 loop reads CASSLDNVNSPLHF. The CDR3 DNA reads TGCGCCAGCAGCTTGGACAATGTTAATTCACCCCTCCACTTT. The full variable domain, in which reference TRBV5-1 and TRBJ1-6 provide the parts outside the CDR3, is KAGVTQTPRYLIKTRGQQVTLSCSPISGHRSVSWYQQTPGQGLQFLFEYFSETQRNKGNFPGRFSGRQFSNSRSEMNVSTLELGDSALYLCASSLDNVNSPLHFGNGTRLTVT.

This clone has only one observation. This sequence joins TRBV2 and TRBJ2-7; D is unclear. V dropped 8 bases and J dropped 1 base, with 6 bases sitting between them. The germline CDR1 and CDR2 sequences are SNHLY and FYNNEI. The CDR3 runs to 11 residues. The CDR3 spells CASGTSYEQYF. The CDR3 DNA follows: TGTGCCAGCGGAACTTCCTACGAGCAGTACTTC.

The chain carries TRBV3-1 (or the pseudogene TRBV3-2) and TRBJ1-2; a possible D gene is TRBD1 (6 bases). The CDR3 runs to 14 residues. Looked up from germline, CDR1 is LGHDT and CDR2 is YNNKEL (reference sequence). The V end was cut by 1 base, the J end by 8 bases, with 14 bases between. The CDR3 DNA reads TGTGCCAGCAGCCAAGCGGCAGGGACAAGCGGCTACACCTTC. Translation: CASSQAAGTSGYTF.

The chain has TRBV11-2 and TRBJ2-1, with a tentative D call TRBD1 (5 bases). The CDR3 runs to 14 residues. Germline CDR1 is SGHAT and CDR2 is FQNNGV. V lost 1 base, J lost 5 bases, and 9 bases lay in between. In DNA form, the CDR3 reads TGTGCCAGCAGCTTAGGCGGACACGACAATGAGCAGTTCTTC. Its translation is CASSLGGHDNEQFF.